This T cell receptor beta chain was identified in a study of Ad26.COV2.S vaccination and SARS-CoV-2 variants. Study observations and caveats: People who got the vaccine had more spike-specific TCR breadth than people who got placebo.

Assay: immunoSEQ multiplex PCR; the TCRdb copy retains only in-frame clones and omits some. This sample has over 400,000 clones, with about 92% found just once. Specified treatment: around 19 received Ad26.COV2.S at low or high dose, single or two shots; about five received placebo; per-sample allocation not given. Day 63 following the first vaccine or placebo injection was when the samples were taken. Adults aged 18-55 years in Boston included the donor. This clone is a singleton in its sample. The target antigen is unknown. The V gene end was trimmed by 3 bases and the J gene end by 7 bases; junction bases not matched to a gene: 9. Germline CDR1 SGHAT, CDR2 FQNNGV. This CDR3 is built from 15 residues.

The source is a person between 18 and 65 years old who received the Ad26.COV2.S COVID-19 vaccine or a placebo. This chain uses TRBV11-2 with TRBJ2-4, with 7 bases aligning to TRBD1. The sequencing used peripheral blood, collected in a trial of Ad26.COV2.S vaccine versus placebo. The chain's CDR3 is CASSFVQGRVNIQYF. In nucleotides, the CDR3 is TGTGCCAGCAGCTTCGTACAGGGGAGAGTGAACATTCAGTACTTC.